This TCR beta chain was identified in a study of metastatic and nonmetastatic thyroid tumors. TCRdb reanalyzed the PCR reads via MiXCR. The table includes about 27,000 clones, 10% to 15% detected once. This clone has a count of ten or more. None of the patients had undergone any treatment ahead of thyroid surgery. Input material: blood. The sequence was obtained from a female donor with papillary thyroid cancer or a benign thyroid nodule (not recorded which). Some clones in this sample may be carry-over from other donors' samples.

The CDR3 DNA reads TGTGCCAGCAGCTCGACCCGCTACGAGCAGTACTTC. This translates into CASSSTRYEQYF. The V call is TRBV11-1, the J call TRBJ2-7; no clear D. The CDR3 sequence is 12 residues long. The V and J ends lost 4 bases and 3 bases respectively, with 7 bases between them. Germline CDR1 SGHAT, CDR2 FQDESV (reference sequence).